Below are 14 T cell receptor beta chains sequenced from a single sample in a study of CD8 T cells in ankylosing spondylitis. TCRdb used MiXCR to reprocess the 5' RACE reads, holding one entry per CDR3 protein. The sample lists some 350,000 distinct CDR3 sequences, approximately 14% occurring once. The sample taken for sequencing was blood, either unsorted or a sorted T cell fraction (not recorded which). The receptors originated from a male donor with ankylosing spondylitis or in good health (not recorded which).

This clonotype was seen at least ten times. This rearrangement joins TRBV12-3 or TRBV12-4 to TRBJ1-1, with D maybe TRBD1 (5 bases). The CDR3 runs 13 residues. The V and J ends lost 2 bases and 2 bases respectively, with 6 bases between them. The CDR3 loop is CASSLRDNTEAFF. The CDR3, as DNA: TGTGCCAGCAGTTTAAGGGACAACACTGAAGCTTTCTTT.

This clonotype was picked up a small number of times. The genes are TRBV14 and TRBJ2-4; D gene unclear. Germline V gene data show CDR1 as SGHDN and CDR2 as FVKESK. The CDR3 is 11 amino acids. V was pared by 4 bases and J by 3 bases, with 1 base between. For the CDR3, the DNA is TGTGCCAGCAGCCTCAAAAACATTCAGTACTTC. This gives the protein CASSLKNIQYF.

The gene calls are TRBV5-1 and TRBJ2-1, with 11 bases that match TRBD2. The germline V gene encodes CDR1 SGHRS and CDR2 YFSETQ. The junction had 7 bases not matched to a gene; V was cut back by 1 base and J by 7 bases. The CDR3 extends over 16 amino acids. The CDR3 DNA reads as TGCGCCAGCAGCTTGTTAATAGCGGGAGGGCCGAATGAGCAGTTCTTC. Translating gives CASSLLIAGGPNEQFF.

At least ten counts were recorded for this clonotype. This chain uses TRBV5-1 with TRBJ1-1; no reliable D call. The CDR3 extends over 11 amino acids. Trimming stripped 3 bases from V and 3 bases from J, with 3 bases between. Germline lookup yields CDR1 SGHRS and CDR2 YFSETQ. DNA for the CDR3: TGCGCCAGCAGCTCGGACACTGAAGCTTTCTTT. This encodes CASSSDTEAFF.

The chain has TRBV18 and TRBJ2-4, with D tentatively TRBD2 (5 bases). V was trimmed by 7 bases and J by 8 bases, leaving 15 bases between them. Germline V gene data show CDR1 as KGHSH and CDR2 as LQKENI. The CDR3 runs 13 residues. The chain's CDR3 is CASCTSHGDIQYF. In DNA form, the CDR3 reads TGTGCCAGCTGCACTTCCCACGGGGACATTCAGTACTTC.

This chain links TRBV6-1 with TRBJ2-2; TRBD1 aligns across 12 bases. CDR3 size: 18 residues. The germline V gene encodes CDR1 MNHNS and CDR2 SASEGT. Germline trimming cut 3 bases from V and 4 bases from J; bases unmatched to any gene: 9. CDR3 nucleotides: TGTGCCAGCAGTGACGGGGACAGGGGGCCGTTTCCCACCGGGGAGCTGTTTTTT. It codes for CASSDGDRGPFPTGELFF.

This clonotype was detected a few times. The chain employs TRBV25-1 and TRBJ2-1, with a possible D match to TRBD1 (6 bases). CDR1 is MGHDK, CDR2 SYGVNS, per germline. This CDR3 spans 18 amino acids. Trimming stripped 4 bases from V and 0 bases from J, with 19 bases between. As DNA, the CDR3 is TGTGCCAGCAGTGGCCCGACTGGTACAGGGAGCTCCTACAATGAGCAGTTCTTC. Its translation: CASSGPTGTGSSYNEQFF.

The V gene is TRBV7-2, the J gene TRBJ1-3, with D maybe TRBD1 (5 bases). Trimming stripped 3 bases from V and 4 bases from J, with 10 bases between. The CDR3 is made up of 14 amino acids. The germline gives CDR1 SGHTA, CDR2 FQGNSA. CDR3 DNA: TGTGCCAGCAGCTTCCGGGACGGCGGAAACACCATATATTTT. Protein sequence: CASSFRDGGNTIYF.

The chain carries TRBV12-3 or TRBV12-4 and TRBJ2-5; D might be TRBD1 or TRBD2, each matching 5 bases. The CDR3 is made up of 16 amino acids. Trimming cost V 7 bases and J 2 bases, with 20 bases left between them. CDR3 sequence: CASTLGAVGPQETQYF. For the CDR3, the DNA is TGTGCCAGCACCCTGGGAGCAGTGGGGCCACAAGAGACCCAGTACTTC.

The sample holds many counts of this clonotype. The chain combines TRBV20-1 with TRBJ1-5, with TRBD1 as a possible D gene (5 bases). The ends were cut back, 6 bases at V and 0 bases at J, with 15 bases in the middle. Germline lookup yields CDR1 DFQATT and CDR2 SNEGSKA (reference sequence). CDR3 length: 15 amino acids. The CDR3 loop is CSAQEGSNSNQPQHF. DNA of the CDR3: TGCAGTGCCCAGGAGGGGTCCAATAGCAATCAGCCCCAGCATTTT.

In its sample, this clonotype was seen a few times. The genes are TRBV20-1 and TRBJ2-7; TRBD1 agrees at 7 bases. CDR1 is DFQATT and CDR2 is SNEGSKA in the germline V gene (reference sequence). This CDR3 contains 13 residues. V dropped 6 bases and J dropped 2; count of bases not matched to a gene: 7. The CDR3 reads CSANPGGTYEQYF. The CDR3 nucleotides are TGCAGTGCGAATCCAGGGGGTACCTACGAGCAGTACTTC.

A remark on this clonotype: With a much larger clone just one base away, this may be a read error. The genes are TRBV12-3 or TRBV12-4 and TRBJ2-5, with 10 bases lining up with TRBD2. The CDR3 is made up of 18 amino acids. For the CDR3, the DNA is TGTGCCAGAAGTTTAAGGACTAGCGGACACGCGATGGGAAAGACCCAGTACTTC. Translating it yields CARSLRTSGHAMGKTQYF.

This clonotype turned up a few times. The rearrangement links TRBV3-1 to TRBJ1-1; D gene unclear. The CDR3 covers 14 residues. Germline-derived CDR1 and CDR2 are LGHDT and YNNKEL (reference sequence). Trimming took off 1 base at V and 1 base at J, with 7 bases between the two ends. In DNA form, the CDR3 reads TGTGCCAGCAGCCAAGGGGCACCGAACACTGAAGCTTTCTTT. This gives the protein CASSQGAPNTEAFF.

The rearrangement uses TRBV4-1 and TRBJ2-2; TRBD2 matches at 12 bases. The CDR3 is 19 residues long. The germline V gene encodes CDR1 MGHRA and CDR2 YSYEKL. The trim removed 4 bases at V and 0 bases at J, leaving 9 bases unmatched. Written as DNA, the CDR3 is TGCGCCAGCAGCCCCCTCCTCCTAGCGGGAGGGACGAACACCGGGGAGCTGTTTTTT. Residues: CASSPLLLAGGTNTGELFF.